This T cell receptor (beta chain) is drawn from a study of blood T cell repertoires in COVID-19. Study details: COVID-19 samples, acute and convalescent, were from the United States, Italy and Spain.

The repertoire was sequenced with immunoSEQ multiplex PCR; TCRdb's copy has only in-frame clones and lacks some. The profile covers about 93,000 clones, with around 86% appearing a single time and more than 5% taken by the ten largest. The CDR3 contains 20 residues. Seattle-derived patients entered the study during active infection and were followed longitudinally. The source of this sequence is a man between 60 and 75 years old with COVID-19, enrolled during active disease. What was sequenced was peripheral blood. The chain is built from TRBV21-1 and TRBJ2-7; the table gives TRBD2 as D, unverified against the DNA. TRBV21-1 is a known pseudogene. This CDR3 reads CASSRFLAGENNTLKDEQYF. CDR3 DNA: TGTGCCAGCAGCAGGTTCCTAGCGGGAGAAAATAATACACTAAAGGACGAGCAGTACTTC.